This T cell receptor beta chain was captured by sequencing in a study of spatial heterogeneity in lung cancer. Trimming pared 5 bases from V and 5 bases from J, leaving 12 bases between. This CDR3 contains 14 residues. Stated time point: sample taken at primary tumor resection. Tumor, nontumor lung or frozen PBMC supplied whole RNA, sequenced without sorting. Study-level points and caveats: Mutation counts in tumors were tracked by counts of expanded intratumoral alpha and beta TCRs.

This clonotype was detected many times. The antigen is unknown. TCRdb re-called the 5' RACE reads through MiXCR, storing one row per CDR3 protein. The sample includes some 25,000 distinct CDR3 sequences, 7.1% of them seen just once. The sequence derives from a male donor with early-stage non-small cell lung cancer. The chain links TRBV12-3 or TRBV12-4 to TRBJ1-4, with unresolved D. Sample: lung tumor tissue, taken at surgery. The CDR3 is CASSLTASNEKLFF. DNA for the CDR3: TGTGCCAGCAGTCTTACGGCCTCAAATGAAAAACTGTTTTTT.